The rows below give T cell receptor beta chains drawn from one sample of a study of control samples from healthy donors and cancer patients. TCRdb's copy holds only in-frame clones and misses some; the assay was immunoSEQ multiplex PCR. The data show 100,000 to 150,000 clones, approximately 90% seen once. Source material: blood. These receptor sequences come from a woman aged 45-59 years in good health. Both conserved end residues are part of each CDR3. The order of the fields is J gene, V gene, D gene, clone size, CDR3 DNA, CDR3 protein. The D gene is left open where the match is weak. Rows may omit the clone size; those that give it use once, few, many or a size class.

TRBJ1-1,TRBV6-4,-,-,TGTGCCAGCAGTGGGGACACCGTGAACACTGAAGCTTTCTTT,CASSGDTVNTEAFF
TRBJ1-2,TRBV28,TRBD1,-,TGTGCCAGCAGTTTGCAGGGGGCGTTAGGCTACACCTTC,CASSLQGALGYTF
TRBJ1-2,TRBV3-1/TRBV3-2,-,-,TGTGCCAGCAGCCAAGAGGGAGTCTATGGCTACACCTTC,CASSQEGVYGYTF
TRBJ1-5,TRBV19,-,-,TGTGCCAGTAGTATAGCGCGGATGGGTGGCAATCAGCCCCAGCATTTT,CASSIARMGGNQPQHF
TRBJ1-1,TRBV7-9,-,-,TGTGCCAGCAGCTTGTACTTACAGGGGAACACTGAAGCTTTCTTT,CASSLYLQGNTEAFF
TRBJ1-1,TRBV25-1,TRBD1,-,TGTGCCAGCAGACAAACAGGGGTAACTGAAGCTTTCTTT,CASRQTGVTEAFF
TRBJ1-1,TRBV3-1/TRBV3-2,-,-,TGTGCCAGCACCCCGGGACACCGGAACACTGAAGCTTTCTTT,CASTPGHRNTEAFF
TRBJ1-1,TRBV6-6,-,once,TGTGCCGTATTTAGTTCCCACACTGAAGCTTTCTTT,CAVFSSHTEAFF
TRBJ2-2,TRBV5-1,-,-,TGCGCCAGCAGCTTGGCCGCGAGGGTTGACACCGGGGAGCTGTTTTTT,CASSLAARVDTGELFF
TRBJ2-1,TRBV6-6,-,-,TGTGCCAGCAGTCGAAGACTAAATCCAGGTGATGAGCAGTTCTTC,CASSRRLNPGDEQFF
TRBJ1-4,TRBV19,TRBD1,-,TGTGCCAGTAGGCTTGGACAGGCGAGGGATGAAAAACTGTTTTTT,CASRLGQARDEKLFF
TRBJ1-5,TRBV10-3,-,-,TGTGCCATCAGTGACAGGGATCAGCCCCAGCATTTT,CAISDRDQPQHF
TRBJ2-1,TRBV18,TRBD2,-,TGTGCCAGCTCACCCCTAGGACTAGCGGGAGCGCGTAGCTCCTACAATGAGCAGTTCTTC,CASSPLGLAGARSSYNEQFF
TRBJ2-1,TRBV5-1,-,-,TGCGCCAGCAGCGTACTAAGAGGGAGTTCCTACAATGAGCAGTTCTTC,CASSVLRGSSYNEQFF
TRBJ1-1,TRBV6-5,-,-,TGTGCCAGCAGTTACTCGAGGAATACGAACACTGAAGCTTTCTTT,CASSYSRNTNTEAFF
TRBJ1-2,TRBV6-1,TRBD1,-,TGTGCCAGCAGTAAAGGGGACAGGTATCCCCTTGCCGGCTACACCTTC,CASSKGDRYPLAGYTF
TRBJ1-3,TRBV4-1,-,-,TGCGCCAGCAGCCAACTGGGCCCTGGAAACACCATATATTTT,CASSQLGPGNTIYF
TRBJ1-4,TRBV19,TRBD1,-,TGTGCCAGTAGTATAGATCAAAGGACAGGAAGCAATGAAAAACTGTTTTTT,CASSIDQRTGSNEKLFF
TRBJ1-1,TRBV15,TRBD1,-,TGTGCCACCAGCAGTGGACAGGAGCTCTTGGACACTGAAGCTTTCTTT,CATSSGQELLDTEAFF
TRBJ1-6,TRBV28,-,-,TGTGCCAGCAGTTTTTCCCCCCAGAATTCACCCCTCCACTTT,CASSFSPQNSPLHF
TRBJ1-1,TRBV5-1,TRBD1,-,TGCGCCAGCAGCACCGGACAGGAAACCATGAACACTGAAGCTTTCTTT,CASSTGQETMNTEAFF
TRBJ2-1,TRBV29-1,TRBD2,-,TGCAGCGCTACAGAACTAGCGGGGTACAATGAGCAGTTCTTC,CSATELAGYNEQFF
TRBJ1-2,TRBV10-3,TRBD1,once,TGTGCCATCAGTGATTGGACAGGTGATGGCTACACCTTC,CAISDWTGDGYTF
TRBJ2-3,TRBV6-6,TRBD1,-,TGTGCCAGCCAACGACAGGGCGGCACAGATACGCAGTATTTT,CASQRQGGTDTQYF
TRBJ2-1,TRBV24-1,-,-,TGTGCCACCAGTGGTCAGGGGTACAATGAGCAGTTCTTC,CATSGQGYNEQFF
TRBJ2-1,TRBV2,-,-,TGTGCCAGCAATCGCCTAGCTATTTATGAGCAGTTCTTC,CASNRLAIYEQFF
TRBJ1-1,TRBV7-8,TRBD1,-,TGTGCCAGCACCCCTCGGTTGTGGGGACAGCTCTCGGGCACTGAAGCTTTCTTT,CASTPRLWGQLSGTEAFF
TRBJ1-5,TRBV7-8,-,-,TGTGCCAGCAGCTTAGGGGGTTACAGCAATCAGCCCCAGCATTTT,CASSLGGYSNQPQHF
TRBJ2-7,TRBV4-1,TRBD1,-,TGCGCCAGCAGCCACCAGACAGGGGCATCCTACGAGCAGTACTTC,CASSHQTGASYEQYF
TRBJ1-1,TRBV29-1,-,-,TGCAGCATCCCCCGGGCAGAGAACACTGAAGCTTTCTTT,CSIPRAENTEAFF
TRBJ2-3,TRBV11-1,TRBD1,-,TGTGCCAGCAGCCTGTACAGGGGGGCAGATACGCAGTATTTT,CASSLYRGADTQYF
TRBJ2-7,TRBV19,-,-,TGTGCCAGCTCTATGGGCGCGGGGACATCCTACGAGCAGTACTTC,CASSMGAGTSYEQYF
TRBJ2-3,TRBV11-3,-,-,TGTGCCAGCAGCTACGACTCCACAGATACGCAGTATTTT,CASSYDSTDTQYF
TRBJ2-1,TRBV6-5,-,-,TGTGCCAGCAGTTTTGCAGGGCAGAGCTCCTACAATGAGCAGTTCTTC,CASSFAGQSSYNEQFF
TRBJ2-7,TRBV2,TRBD2,-,TGTGCCAGCAGTGGCGCCTCCAGCGGGATAAACTACGAGCAGTACTTC,CASSGASSGINYEQYF
TRBJ1-2,TRBV6-5,TRBD1,-,TGTGCCACCCGTACGGGACAGGCTAACTATGGCTACACCTTC,CATRTGQANYGYTF
TRBJ1-5,TRBV30,-,-,TGTGCCTGGAGTCTCGGCAGCAATCAGCCCCAGCATTTT,CAWSLGSNQPQHF
TRBJ1-5,TRBV6-1,-,-,TGTGCCAGCAGTGAAGTAGGGAATCAGCCCCAGCATTTT,CASSEVGNQPQHF
TRBJ1-2,TRBV28,-,-,TGTGCCAGCAGTTTATCGCGGGAGAACTATGGCTACACCTTC,CASSLSRENYGYTF
TRBJ2-5,TRBV2,-,-,TGTGCCAGCAGTGCGTTTAGGGGCGGGGAGACCCAGTACTTC,CASSAFRGGETQYF
TRBJ1-2,TRBV7-9,TRBD1,-,TGTGCCAGCAGCTCCGGACAGGGGAACTATGGCTACACCTTC,CASSSGQGNYGYTF
TRBJ2-6,TRBV28,TRBD1,few,TGTGCCAGCAGTCCCCGGGACAGGATATCTGGGGCCAACGTCCTGACTTTC,CASSPRDRISGANVLTF
TRBJ1-1,TRBV3-1/TRBV3-2,-,once,TGTGCCGGCAGCCCCGGGCGGAACACTGAAGCTTTCTTT,CAGSPGRNTEAFF
TRBJ2-2,TRBV7-2,-,-,TGTGCCAGCAGCATAGGGGCCGGGGAGCTGTTTTTT,CASSIGAGELFF
TRBJ1-1,TRBV27,-,-,TGTGCCAGCAGTTTAATTAGGGGGAACACTGAAGCTTTCTTT,CASSLIRGNTEAFF
TRBJ2-5,TRBV5-6,TRBD1,-,TGTGCCAGCAGCGCGACAGGGGGGAGGCAGACCCAGTACTTC,CASSATGGRQTQYF
TRBJ1-4,TRBV28,TRBD1,-,TGTGCCAGCAGGCCAGGGGGCAGTACTAATGAAAAACTGTTTTTT,CASRPGGSTNEKLFF